This T cell receptor beta chain was sequenced in a study of blood T cell repertoires in COVID-19 (dated by TCRdb to the early 2020s). Broadly, across the study: Samples from collaborators originated in the United States, Italy and Spain and spanned both the acute and convalescent phases of COVID-19. The prospective study material was composed of cDNA or gDNA derived from T cells, B-cell-depleted T cells, or PBMCs. Subjects who had been exposed to COVID-19, were actively infected with it, or had recovered from it provided the deeply sampled blood TCRbeta repertoires that made up the dataset. The repertoires were released in a freely available public database intended as a resource for research on the immune response to SARS-CoV-2. Samples were obtained from the ongoing ImmuneRACE study (first 160 participants) and from about 1,300 subjects provided by 6 global collaborators. A de-identified subject ID, COVID-19 status, age in years and sex were almost always included in the sample metadata. Where available, HLA class I and class II types were obtained from metadata supplied by the sample provider rather than from assay-based typing.

In the prospective study, participants were 18 to 89 years old, resided in about two dozen geographic areas of the United States, and were enrolled through a virtual design. In the prospective study, cohorts were assigned on the basis of participant-reported clinical history obtained from a screening survey and a study questionnaire. Recovered participants in ImmuneRACE Cohort 3 were defined by two consecutive negative NP/OP PCR tests, clearance by a healthcare professional, or resolution of symptoms. In the prospective study, mobile phlebotomists collected whole blood, serum and a nasopharyngeal or oropharyngeal swab from each participant. Over a roughly two-month period, participants in the prospective study had the option of providing additional blood draws and questionnaires. Blood samples from the prospective study were shipped frozen or at room temperature prior to DNA extraction. Concerning this clone: Its antigen remains undetermined. No base quality information exists; no much larger clone differs at one position.

Taken from the germline V gene (reference sequence), the CDR1 and CDR2 loops are WNHNN and SYGVQD. The CDR3 spans 13 residues, from the cysteine through the phenylalanine. Of all the DNA, just the CDR3 is kept, 39 bases in frame from base 1. Trimming removed 3 bases from V and 10 bases from J, leaving 13 bases between the germline ends. What the research found in general, with its limitations: The quantity of clinical and demographic metadata differed by source and by participant and was supplied without curation.

The immunoSEQ Assay, a bias-controlled multiplex PCR, was used to amplify TCRbeta CDR3 regions from genomic DNA. The authors' analysis ran thus. Within the assay, amplification of reference gene primers was used to estimate how many nucleated cells each sample contained. To quantify the absolute abundance of each unique TCRbeta CDR3 rearrangement, sequence reads were collapsed and filtered. For each sample, productive Simpson clonality was calculated as the square root of Simpson's diversity index across productive rearrangements. As stored in TCRdb, this immuneACCESS dataset retains in-frame rearrangements with V and J assigned. A fraction of the clones does not appear; measured against another copy, unresolved V genes explain less than half of the discrepancy, and the remainder lacks a known reason. The V and J calls and clone size come from that table; D and trimming were worked out from the DNA. The sample table shows over 250,000 clones, and approximately 89% are seen once. Approximately 1.8% of the sample is in the top ten clones.

This receptor was identified in a woman aged 60 to 75 who had recovered from COVID-19. The source material was PBMCs or T cells enriched from blood (not recorded which). This receptor chain uses TRBV10-1 and TRBJ2-1; the D gene cannot be named for sure. The DNA reads as follows: TGCGCCAGCAGTGACCAGGTTCGTTCGGAGCAGTTCTTC. This encodes CASSDQVRSEQFF.